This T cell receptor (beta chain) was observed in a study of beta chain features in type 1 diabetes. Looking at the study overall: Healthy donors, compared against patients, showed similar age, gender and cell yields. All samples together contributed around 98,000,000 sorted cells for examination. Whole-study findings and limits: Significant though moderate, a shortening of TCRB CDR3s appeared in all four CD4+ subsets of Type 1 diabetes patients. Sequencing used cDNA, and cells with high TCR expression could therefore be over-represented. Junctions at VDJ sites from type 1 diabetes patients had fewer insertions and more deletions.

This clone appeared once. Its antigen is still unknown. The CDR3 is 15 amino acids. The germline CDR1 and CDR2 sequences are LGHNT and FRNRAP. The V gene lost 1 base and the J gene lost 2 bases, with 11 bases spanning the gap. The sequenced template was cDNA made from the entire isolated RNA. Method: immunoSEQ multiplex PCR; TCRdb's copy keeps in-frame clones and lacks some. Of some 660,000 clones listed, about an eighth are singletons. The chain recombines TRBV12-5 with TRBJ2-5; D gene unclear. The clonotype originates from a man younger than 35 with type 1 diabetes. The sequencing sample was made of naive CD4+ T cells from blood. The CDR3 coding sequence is TGTGCTAGTGGTTTGGGGGCGAGTTATCAAGAGACCCAGTACTTC. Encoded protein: CASGLGASYQETQYF.